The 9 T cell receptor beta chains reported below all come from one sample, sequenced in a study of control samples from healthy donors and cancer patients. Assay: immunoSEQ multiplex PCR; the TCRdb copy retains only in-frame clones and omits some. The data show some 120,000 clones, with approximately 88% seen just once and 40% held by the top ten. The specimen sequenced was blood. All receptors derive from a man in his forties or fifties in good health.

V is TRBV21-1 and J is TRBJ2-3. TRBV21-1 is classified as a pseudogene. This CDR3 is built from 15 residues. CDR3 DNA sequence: TGTGCCAGCAGCGCCCGGACCTTTCCCACAGATACGCAGTATTTT. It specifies CASSARTFPTDTQYF.

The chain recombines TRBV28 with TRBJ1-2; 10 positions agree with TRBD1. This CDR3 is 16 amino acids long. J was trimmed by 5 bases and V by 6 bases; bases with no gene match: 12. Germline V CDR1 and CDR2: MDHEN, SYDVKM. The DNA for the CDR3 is TGTGCCAGCAGAACCACCGGGACAGGGGTAGGATATGGCTACACCTTC. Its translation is CASRTTGTGVGYGYTF.

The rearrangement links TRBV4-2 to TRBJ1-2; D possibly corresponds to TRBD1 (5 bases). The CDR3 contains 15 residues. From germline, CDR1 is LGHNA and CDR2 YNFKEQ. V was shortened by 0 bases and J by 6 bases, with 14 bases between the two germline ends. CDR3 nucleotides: TGTGCCAGCAGCCAAGATCAGGGTAGTGACAATGGCTACACCTTC. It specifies CASSQDQGSDNGYTF.

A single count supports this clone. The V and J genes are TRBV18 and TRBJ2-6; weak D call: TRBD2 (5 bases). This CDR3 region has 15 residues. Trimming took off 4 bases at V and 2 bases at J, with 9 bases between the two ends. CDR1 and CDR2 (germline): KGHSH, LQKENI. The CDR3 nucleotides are TGTGCCAGCTCACTTCCCGGGGCTGGGGCCAACGTCCTGACTTTC. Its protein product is CASSLPGAGANVLTF.

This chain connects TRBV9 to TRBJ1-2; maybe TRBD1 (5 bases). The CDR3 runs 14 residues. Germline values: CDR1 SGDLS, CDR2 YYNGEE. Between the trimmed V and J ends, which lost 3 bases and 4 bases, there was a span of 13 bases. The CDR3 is CASSGPSQGYGYTF. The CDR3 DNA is TGTGCCAGCAGCGGTCCCTCTCAGGGCTATGGCTACACCTTC. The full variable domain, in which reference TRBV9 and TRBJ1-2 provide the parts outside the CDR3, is DSGVTQTPKHLITATGQRVTLRCSPRSGDLSVYWYQQSLDQGLQFLIQYYNGEERAKGNILERFSAQQFPDLHSELNLSSLELGDSALYFCASSGPSQGYGYTFGSGTRLTVV.

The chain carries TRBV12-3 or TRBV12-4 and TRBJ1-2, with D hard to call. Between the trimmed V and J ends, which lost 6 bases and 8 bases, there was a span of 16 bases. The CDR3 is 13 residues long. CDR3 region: CASRYSLYEGYTF. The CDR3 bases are TGTGCCAGCAGGTACTCCCTCTATGAGGGCTACACCTTC.

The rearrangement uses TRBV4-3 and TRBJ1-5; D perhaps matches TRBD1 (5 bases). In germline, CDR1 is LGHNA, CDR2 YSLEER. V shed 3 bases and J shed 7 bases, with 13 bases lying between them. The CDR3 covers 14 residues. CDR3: CASSQMAQGQPQHF. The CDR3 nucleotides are TGCGCCAGCAGCCAGATGGCCCAGGGACAGCCCCAGCATTTT.

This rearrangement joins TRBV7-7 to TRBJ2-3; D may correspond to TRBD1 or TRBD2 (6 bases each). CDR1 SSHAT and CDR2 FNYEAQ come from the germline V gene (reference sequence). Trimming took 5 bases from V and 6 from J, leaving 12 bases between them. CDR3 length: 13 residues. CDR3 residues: CASSPTGADTQYF. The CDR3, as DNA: TGTGCCAGCAGCCCCACGGGGGCGGATACGCAGTATTTT.

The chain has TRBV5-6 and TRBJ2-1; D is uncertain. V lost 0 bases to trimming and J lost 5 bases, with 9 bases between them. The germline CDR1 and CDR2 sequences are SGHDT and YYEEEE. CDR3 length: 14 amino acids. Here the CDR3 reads CASSLVGPDNEQFF. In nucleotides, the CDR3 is TGTGCCAGCAGCTTGGTTGGGCCGGACAATGAGCAGTTCTTC.